The rows below give T cell receptor beta chains drawn from one sample of a study of cytomegalovirus exposure and HLA in healthy donors. The assay was immunoSEQ multiplex PCR, and TCRdb's table has in-frame clones only and misses some. The table shows over 150,000 clones, with approximately 76% occurring only once. Sequencing was performed on PBMCs. The receptors were gathered from a young woman in good health and CMV-seropositive. The CDR3 runs from the conserved cysteine through the conserved F or W. A D gene is named only where the DNA matches it firmly. Only some rows state a clone size, as once, few, many or a class for expanded clones.

>.|TRBV2|TRBJ2-3|few|14
TGTGCCAGCAGAGGGGGGGGTTGGGCAGATACGCAGTATTTT
CASRGGGWADTQYF
>.|TRBV6-4|TRBJ1-4|few|17
TGTGCCAGCAGTTTGACAGAAGGGCCACAGCTTAATGAAAAACTGTTTTTT
CASSLTEGPQLNEKLFF
>TRBD2|TRBV7-3|TRBJ2-3|few|16
TGTGCCAGCAGCCTTAGAAGCGGGGGGGCCCAAGATACGCAGTATTTT
CASSLRSGGAQDTQYF
>.|TRBV15|TRBJ1-1|once|14
TGTGCCACCAGCAGAACCCGGGGGGCGACTGAAGCTTTCTTT
CATSRTRGATEAFF
>.|TRBV5-6|TRBJ1-6|.|15
TGTGCCAGCAGCTTCGGGGGGGTTTTTAGTTCACCCCTCCACTTT
CASSFGGVFSSPLHF
>.|TRBV6-1|TRBJ2-5|once|14
TGTGCCAGCAGTTCACGGCGAGGCCAAGAGACCCAGTACTTC
CASSSRRGQETQYF
>TRBD2|TRBV6-1|TRBJ2-1|.|16
TGTGCCAGCAGTGAATCTAGCGGGGGGGCGTACAATGAGCAGTTCTTC
CASSESSGGAYNEQFF
>.|TRBV14|TRBJ1-1|once|13
TGTGCCAGCTCCCGACAGGAGAACACTGAAGCTTTCTTT
CASSRQENTEAFF
>.|TRBV11-2|TRBJ1-2|.|15
TGTGCCAGCAGCTTAAGTCCTGACAGAAACTGTGGCTACACCTTC
CASSLSPDRNCGYTF
>TRBD1|TRBV11-2|TRBJ2-7|.|14
TGTGCCAGCAGCTCACAGGGGGCCTTCTACGAGCAGTACTTC
CASSSQGAFYEQYF
>TRBD1|TRBV5-1|TRBJ1-6|once|17
TGCGCCAGCAGCGGGGGAGGTGTGGGACAGGGCAATTCACCCCTCCACTTT
CASSGGGVGQGNSPLHF
>.|TRBV9|TRBJ1-2|.|15
TGTGCCAGCAGCGCAGACAGGACCTATCTCGGGGGCTACACCTTC
CASSADRTYLGGYTF
>.|TRBV9|TRBJ1-1|.|15
TGTGCCAGCAGCGTAGAGTCCTTACAGAACACTGAAGCTTTCTTT
CASSVESLQNTEAFF
>TRBD1|TRBV18|TRBJ1-2|.|15
TGTGCCAGCTCCCCAAGGGACAGGGATCGGTGGGGCTACACCTTC
CASSPRDRDRWGYTF
>TRBD1|TRBV7-9|TRBJ2-7|.|13
TGTGCCAGCAGCTTGGACAGGGGCTACGAGCAGTACTTC
CASSLDRGYEQYF
>TRBD1|TRBV7-9|TRBJ1-3|.|18
TGTGCCAGCAGCATACCCAGGGGGCCCGGGTACTCTGGAAACACCATATATTTT
CASSIPRGPGYSGNTIYF
>TRBD2|TRBV7-9|TRBJ2-1|.|15
TGTGCCAGCAGCTTTCTCAGCGGGGGGGGATATGAGCAGTTCTTC
CASSFLSGGGYEQFF
>.|TRBV11-1|TRBJ2-1|.|13
TGTGCCAGCACTTTTGACGTCAGGGATGAGCAGTTCTTC
CASTFDVRDEQFF
>.|TRBV18|TRBJ2-5|.|14
TGTGCCAGCTCACCGGCTGTGGCCTCAGAGACCCAGTACTTC
CASSPAVASETQYF
>.|TRBV11-2|TRBJ1-1|.|14
TGTGCCAGCAGCTTAGGCCCGAGAAACACTGAAGCTTTCTTT
CASSLGPRNTEAFF
>.|TRBV7-9|TRBJ2-3|.|11
TGTTCCAGCAGCCCTGGCAGGGAAGAGTATTTT
CSSSPGREEYF
>.|TRBV30|TRBJ1-1|.|10
TGTGCCGGGCAGAACACTGAAGCTTTCTTT
CAGQNTEAFF
>.|TRBV5-4|TRBJ2-5|.|15
TGTGCCAGCAGTTCAACATTGGGAGGTGCTGAGACCCAGTACTTC
CASSSTLGGAETQYF